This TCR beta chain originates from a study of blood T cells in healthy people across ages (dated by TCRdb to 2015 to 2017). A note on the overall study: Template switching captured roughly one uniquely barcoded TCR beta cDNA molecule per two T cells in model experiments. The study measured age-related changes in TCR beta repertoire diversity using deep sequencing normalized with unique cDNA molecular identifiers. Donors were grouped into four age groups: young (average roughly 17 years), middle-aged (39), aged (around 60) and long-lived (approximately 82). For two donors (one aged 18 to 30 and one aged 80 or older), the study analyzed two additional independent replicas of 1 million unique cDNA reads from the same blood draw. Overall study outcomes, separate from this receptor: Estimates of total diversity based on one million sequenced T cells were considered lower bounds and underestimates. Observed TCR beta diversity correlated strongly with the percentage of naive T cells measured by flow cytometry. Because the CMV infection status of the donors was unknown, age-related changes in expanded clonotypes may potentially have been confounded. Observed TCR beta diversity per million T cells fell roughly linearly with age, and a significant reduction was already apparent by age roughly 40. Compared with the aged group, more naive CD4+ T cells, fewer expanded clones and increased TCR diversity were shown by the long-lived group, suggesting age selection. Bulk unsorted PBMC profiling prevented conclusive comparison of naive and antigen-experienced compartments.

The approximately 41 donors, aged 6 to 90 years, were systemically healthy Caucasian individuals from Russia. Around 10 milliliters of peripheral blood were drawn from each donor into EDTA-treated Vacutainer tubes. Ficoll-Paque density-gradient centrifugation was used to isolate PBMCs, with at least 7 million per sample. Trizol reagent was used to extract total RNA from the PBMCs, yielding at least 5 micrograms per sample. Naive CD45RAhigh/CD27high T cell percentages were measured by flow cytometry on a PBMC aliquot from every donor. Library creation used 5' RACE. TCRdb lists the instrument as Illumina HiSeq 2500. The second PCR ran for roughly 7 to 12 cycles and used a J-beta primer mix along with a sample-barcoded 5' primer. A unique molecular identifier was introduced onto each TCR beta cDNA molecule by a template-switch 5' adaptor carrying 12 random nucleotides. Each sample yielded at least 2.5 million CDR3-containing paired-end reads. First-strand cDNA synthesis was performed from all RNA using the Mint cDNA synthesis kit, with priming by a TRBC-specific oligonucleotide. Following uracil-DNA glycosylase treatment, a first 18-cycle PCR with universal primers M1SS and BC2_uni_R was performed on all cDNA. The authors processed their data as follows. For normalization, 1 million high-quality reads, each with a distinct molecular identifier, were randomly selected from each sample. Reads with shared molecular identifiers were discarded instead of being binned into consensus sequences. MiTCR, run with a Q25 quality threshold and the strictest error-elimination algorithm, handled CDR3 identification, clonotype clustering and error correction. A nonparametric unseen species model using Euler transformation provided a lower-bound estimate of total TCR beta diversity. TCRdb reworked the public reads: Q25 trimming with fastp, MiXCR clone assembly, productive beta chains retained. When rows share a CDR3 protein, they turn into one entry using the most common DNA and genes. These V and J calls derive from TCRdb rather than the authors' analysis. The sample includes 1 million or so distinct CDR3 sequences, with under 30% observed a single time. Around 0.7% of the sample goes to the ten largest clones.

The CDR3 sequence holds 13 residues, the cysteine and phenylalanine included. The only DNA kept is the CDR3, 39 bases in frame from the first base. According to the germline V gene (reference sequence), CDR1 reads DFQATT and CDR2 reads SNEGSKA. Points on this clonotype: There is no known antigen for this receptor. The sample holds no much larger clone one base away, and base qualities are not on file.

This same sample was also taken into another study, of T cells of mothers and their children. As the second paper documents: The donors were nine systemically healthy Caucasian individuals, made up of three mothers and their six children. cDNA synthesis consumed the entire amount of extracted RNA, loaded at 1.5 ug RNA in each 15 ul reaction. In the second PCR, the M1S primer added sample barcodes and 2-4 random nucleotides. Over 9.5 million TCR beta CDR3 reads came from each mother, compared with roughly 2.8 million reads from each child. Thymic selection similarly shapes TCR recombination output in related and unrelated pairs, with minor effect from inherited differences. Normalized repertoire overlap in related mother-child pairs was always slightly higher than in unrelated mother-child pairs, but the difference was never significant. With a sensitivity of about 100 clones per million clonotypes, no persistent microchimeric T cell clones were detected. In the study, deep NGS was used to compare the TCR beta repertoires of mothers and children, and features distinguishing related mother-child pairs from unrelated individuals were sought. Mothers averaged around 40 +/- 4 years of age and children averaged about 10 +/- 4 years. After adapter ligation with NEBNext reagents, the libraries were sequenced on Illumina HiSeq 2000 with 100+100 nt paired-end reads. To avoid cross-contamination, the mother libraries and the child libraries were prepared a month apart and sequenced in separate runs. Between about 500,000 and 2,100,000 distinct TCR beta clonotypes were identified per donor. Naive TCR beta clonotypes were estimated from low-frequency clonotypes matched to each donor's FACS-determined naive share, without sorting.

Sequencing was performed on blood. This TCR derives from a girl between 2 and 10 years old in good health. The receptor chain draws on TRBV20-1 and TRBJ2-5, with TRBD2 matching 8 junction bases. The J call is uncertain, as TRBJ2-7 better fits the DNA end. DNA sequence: TGCAGTGCTCCACTAGCGGCCTCCTACGAGCAGTACTTC. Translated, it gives CSAPLAASYEQYF.